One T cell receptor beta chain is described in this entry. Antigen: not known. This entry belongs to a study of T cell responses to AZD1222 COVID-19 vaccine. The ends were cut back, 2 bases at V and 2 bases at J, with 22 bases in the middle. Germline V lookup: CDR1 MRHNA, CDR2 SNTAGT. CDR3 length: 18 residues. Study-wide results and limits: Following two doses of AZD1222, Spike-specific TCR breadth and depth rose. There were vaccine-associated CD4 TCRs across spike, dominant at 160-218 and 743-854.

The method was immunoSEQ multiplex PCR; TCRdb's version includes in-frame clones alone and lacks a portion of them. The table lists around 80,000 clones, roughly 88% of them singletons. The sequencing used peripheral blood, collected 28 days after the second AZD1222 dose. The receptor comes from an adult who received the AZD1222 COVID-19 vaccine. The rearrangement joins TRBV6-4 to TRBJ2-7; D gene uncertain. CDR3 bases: TGTGCCAGCAGTGACCGAACGAACCACAACCCTTCAACCTACGAGCAGTACTTC. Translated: CASSDRTNHNPSTYEQYF.